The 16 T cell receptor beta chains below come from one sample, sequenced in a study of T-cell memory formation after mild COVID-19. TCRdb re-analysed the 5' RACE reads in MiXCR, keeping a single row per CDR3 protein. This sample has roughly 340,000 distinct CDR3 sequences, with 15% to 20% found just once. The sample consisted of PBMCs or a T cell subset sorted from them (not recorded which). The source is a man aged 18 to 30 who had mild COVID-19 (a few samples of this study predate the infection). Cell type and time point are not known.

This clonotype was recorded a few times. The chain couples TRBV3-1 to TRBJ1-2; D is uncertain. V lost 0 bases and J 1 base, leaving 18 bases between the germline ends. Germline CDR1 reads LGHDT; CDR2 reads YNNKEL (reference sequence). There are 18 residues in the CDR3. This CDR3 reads CASSQDTVGVRLNYGYTF. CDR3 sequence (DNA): TGTGCCAGCAGCCAAGATACGGTCGGGGTTCGCCTTAACTATGGCTACACCTTC. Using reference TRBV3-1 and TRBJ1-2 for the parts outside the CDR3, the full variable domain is DTAVSQTPKYLVTQMGNDKSIKCEQNLGHDTMYWYKQDSKKFLKIMFSYNNKELIINETVPNRFSPKSPDKAHLNLHINSLELGDSAVYFCASSQDTVGVRLNYGYTFGSGTRLTVV.

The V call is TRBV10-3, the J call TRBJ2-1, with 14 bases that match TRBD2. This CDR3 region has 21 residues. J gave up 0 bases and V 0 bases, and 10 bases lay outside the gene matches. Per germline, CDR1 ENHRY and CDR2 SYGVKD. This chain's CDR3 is CAISESQGTSGGQSSYNEQFF. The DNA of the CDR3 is TGTGCCATCAGTGAGTCGCAGGGGACTAGCGGGGGCCAGAGCTCCTACAATGAGCAGTTCTTC.

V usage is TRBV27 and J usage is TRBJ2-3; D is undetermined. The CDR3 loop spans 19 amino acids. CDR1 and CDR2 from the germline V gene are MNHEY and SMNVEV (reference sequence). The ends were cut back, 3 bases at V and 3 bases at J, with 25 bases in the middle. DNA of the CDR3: TGTGCCAGCAGTTTTCGTCCCATACTGAGGCTAGATGTAACAGATACGCAGTATTTT. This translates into CASSFRPILRLDVTDTQYF.

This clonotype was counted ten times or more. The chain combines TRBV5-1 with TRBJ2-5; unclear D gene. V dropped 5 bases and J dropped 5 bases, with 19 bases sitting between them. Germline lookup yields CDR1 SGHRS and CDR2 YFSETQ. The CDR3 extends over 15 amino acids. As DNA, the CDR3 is TGCGCCAGCAGACCCACGGCCTTCCCTGTGGAGACCCAGTACTTC. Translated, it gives CASRPTAFPVETQYF.

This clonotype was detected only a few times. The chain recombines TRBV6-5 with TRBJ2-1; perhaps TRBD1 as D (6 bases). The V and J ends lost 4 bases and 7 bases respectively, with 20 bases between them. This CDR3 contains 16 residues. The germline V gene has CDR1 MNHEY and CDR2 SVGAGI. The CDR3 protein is CASSLFKTQRGNEQFF. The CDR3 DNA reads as TGTGCCAGCAGTTTATTTAAGACCCAGAGGGGGAATGAGCAGTTCTTC.

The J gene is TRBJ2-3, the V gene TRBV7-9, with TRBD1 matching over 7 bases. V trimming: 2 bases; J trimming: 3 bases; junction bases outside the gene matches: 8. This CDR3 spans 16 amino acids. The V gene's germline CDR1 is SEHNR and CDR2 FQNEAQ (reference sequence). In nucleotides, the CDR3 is TGTGCCAGCAGCTTATCCAGGGGGTCGAGGACAGATACGCAGTATTTT. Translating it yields CASSLSRGSRTDTQYF.

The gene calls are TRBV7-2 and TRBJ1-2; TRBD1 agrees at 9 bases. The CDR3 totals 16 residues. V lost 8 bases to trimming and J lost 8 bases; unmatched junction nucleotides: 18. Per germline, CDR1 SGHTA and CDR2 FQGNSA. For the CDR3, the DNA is TGTGCCAGCGACGCCCCAACGAATACAGGGGGCGGGGGCTACACCTTC. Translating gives CASDAPTNTGGGGYTF.

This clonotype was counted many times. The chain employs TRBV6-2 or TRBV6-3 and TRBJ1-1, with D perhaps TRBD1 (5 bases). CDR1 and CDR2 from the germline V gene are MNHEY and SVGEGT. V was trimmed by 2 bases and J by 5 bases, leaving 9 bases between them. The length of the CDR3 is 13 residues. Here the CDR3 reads CASSYIGGTEAFF. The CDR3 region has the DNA TGTGCCAGCAGTTACATCGGGGGGACTGAAGCTTTCTTT.

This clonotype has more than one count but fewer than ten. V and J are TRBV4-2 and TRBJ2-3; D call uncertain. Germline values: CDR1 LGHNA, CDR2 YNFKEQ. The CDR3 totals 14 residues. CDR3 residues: CAASQLLSTDTQYF. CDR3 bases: TGTGCAGCCAGCCAGTTGCTCTCCACAGATACGCAGTATTTT.

In nucleotides, the CDR3 is TGTGCCAGCAGTGCGCAGGGTACATACAATGAGCAGTTCTTC. Translated: CASSAQGTYNEQFF. The chain carries TRBV6-1 and TRBJ2-1, with a weak D call TRBD1 (5 bases). V was cut by 4 bases and J by 4 bases, with 11 bases left in between. The CDR3 totals 14 residues. Germline assignment: CDR1 MNHNS and CDR2 SASEGT.

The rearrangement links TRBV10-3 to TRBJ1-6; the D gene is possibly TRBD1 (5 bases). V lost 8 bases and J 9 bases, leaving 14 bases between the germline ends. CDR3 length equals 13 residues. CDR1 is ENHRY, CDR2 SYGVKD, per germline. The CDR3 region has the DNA TGTGCCATCGGGACGGGCAGAGGTTCACCCCTCCACTTT. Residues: CAIGTGRGSPLHF.

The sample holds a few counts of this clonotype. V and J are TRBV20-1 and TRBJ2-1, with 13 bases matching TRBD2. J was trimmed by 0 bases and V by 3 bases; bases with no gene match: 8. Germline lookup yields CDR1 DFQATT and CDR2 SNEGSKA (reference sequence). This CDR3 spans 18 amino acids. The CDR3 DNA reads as TGCAGTGCTAGGGGCGGGACTAGCGGGGTTAGCTCCTACAATGAGCAGTTCTTC. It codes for CSARGGTSGVSSYNEQFF.

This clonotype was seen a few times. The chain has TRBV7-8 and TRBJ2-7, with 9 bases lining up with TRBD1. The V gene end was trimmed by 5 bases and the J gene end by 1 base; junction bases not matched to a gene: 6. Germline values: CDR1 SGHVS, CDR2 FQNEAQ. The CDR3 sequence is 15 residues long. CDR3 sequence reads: CASSPTGGGSYEQYV. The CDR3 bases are TGTGCCAGCAGCCCCACAGGGGGCGGATCCTACGAGCAGTACGTC.

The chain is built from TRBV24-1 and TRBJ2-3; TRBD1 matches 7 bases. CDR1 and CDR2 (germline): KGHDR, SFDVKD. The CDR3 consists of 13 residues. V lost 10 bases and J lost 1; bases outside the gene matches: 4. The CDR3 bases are TGTGCCACGGTAGGACAGGGCACAGATACGCAGTATTTT. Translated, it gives CATVGQGTDTQYF.

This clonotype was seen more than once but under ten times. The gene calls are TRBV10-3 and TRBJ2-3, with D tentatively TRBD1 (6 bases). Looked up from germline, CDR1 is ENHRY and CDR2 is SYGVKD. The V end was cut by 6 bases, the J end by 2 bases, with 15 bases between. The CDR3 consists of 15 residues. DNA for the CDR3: TGTGCCATCAGCCGATCGGGACAAGCCACAGATACGCAGTATTTT. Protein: CAISRSGQATDTQYF.

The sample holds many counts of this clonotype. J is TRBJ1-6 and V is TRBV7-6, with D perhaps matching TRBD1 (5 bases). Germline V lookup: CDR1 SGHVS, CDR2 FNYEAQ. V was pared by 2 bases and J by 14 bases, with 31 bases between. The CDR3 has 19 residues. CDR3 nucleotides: TGTGCCAGCAGCTTAATCCCCCCCCAGGGAAAAGAGTGGGCCTTCACCCTCCACTTT. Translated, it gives CASSLIPPQGKEWAFTLHF.